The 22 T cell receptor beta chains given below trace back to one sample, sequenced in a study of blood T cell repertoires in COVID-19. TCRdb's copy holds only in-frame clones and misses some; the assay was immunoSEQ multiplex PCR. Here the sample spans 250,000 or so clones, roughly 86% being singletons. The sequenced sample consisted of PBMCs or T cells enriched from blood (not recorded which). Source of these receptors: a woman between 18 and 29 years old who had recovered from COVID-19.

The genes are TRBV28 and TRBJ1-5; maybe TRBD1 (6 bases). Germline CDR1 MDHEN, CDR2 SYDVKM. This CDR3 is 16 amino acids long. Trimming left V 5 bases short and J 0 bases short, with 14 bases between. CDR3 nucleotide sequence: TGTGCCAGCAGTCGAGGGGGAATTTATAGCAATCAGCCCCAGCATTTT. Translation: CASSRGGIYSNQPQHF.

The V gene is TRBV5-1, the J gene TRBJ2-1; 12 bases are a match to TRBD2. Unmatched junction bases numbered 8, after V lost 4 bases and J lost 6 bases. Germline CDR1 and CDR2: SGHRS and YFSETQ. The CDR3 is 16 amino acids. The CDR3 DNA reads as TGCGCCAGCAGCGGCACGACTAGCGGGGGCAGCAATGAGCAGTTCTTC. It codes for CASSGTTSGGSNEQFF.

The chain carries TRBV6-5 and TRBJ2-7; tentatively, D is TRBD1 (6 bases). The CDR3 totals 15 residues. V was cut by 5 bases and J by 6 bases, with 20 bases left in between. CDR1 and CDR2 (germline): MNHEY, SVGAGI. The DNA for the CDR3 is TGTGCCAGCAGTCCCAACCCGGCCAGGGGCGGCGAGCAGTACTTC. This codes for CASSPNPARGGEQYF.

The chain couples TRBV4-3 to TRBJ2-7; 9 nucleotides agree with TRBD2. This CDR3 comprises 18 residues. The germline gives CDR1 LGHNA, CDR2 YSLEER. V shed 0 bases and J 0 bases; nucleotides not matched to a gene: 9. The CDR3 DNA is TGCGCCAGCAGCCAAGATGTCCTAGCGGGGACTAGCTCCTACGAGCAGTACTTC. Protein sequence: CASSQDVLAGTSSYEQYF.

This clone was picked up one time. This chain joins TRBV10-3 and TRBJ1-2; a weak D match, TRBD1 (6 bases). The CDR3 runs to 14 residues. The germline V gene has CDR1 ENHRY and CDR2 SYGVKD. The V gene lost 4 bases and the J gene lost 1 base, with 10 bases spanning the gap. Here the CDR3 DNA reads TGTGCCATCAGTGGTGACAGGATTAACTATGGCTACACCTTC. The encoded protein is CAISGDRINYGYTF.

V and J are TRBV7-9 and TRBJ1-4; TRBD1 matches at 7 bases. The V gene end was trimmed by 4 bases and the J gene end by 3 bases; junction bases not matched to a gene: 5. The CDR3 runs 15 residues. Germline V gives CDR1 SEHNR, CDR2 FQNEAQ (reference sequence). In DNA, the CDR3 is TGTGCCAGCAGCTCGAGGGGGCTTTCTAATGAAAAACTGTTTTTT. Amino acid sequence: CASSSRGLSNEKLFF.

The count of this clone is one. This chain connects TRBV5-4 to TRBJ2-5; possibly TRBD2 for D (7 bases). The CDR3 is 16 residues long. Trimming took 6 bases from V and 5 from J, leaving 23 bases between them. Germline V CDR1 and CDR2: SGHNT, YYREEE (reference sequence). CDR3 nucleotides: TGTGCCAGCATGCCCAGCGGGAACAGGGCCGCTGAGACCCAGTACTTC. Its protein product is CASMPSGNRAAETQYF.

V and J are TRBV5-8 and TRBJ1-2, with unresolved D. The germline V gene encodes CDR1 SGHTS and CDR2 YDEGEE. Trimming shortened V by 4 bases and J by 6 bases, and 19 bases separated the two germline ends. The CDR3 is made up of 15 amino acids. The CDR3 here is CASSLRSGYVNGYTF. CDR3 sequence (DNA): TGTGCCAGCAGCCTGAGGTCGGGGTACGTTAATGGCTACACCTTC.

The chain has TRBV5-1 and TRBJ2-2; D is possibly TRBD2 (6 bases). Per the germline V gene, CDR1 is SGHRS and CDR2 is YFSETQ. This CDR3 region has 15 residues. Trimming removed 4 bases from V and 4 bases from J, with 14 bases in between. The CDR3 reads CASSPLRGTTGELFF. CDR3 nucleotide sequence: TGCGCCAGCAGCCCTCTCCGGGGGACCACCGGGGAGCTGTTTTTT.

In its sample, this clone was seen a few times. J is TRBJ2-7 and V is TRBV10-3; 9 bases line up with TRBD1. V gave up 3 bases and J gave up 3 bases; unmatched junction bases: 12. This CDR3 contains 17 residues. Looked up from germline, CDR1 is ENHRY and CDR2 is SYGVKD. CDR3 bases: TGTGCCATCAGTGACGGGTTCGGACAGGGGACCTACTACGAGCAGTACTTC. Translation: CAISDGFGQGTYYEQYF.

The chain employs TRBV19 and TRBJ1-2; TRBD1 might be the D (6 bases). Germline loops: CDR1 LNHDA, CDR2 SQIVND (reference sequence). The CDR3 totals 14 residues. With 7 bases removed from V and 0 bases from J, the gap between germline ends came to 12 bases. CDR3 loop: CASTAQGPNYGYTF. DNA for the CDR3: TGTGCCAGTACCGCACAGGGACCTAACTATGGCTACACCTTC.

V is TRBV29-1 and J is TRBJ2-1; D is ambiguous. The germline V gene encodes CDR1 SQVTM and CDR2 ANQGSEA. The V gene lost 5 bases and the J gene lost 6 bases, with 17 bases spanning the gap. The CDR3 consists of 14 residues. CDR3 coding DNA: TGCAGCGTTCTCGTGACACCATCGAGCAATGAGCAGTTCTTC. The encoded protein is CSVLVTPSSNEQFF.

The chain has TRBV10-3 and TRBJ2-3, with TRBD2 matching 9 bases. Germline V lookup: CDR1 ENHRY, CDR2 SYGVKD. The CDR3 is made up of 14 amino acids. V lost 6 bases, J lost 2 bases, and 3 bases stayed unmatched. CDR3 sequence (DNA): TGTGCCATCAGCCCTAGCGGGGACACAGATACGCAGTATTTT. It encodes CAISPSGDTDTQYF.

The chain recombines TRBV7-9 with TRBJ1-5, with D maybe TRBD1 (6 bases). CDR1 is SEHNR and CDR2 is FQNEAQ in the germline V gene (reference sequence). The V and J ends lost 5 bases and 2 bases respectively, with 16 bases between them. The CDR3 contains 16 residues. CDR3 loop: CASSLARGIRNQPQHF. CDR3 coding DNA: TGTGCCAGCAGCCTGGCCAGGGGAATTCGCAATCAGCCCCAGCATTTT.

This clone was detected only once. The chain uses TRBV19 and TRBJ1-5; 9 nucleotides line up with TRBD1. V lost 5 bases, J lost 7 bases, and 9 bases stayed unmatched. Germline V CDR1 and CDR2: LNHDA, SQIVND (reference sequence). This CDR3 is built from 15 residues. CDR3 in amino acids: CASSDRDRAWQPQHF. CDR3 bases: TGTGCCAGTAGTGACCGGGACAGGGCATGGCAGCCCCAGCATTTT. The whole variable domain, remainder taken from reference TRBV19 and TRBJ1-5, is DGGITQSPKYLFRKEGQNVTLSCEQNLNHDAMYWYRQDPGQGLRLIYYSQIVNDFQKGDIAEGYSVSREKKESFPLTVTSAQKNPTAFYLCASSDRDRAWQPQHFGDGTRLSIL.

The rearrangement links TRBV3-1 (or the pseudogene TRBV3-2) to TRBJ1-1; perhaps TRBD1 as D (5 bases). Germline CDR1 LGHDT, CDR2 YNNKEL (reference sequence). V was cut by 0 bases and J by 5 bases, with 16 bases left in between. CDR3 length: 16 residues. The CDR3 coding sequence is TGTGCCAGCAGCCAAGATGGGGTGAGGGGAGGGACTGAAGCTTTCTTT. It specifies CASSQDGVRGGTEAFF.

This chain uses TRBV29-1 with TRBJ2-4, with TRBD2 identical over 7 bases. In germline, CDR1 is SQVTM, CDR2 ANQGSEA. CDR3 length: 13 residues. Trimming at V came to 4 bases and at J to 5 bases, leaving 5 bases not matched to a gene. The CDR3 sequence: CSVGEGPQNIQYF. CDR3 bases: TGCAGCGTTGGGGAGGGGCCCCAAAACATTCAGTACTTC.

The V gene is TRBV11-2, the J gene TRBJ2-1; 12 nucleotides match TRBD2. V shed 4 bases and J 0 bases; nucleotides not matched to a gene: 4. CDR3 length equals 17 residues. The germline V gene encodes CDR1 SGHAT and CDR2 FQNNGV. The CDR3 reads CASSSGLAGSSYNEQFF. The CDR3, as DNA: TGTGCCAGCAGCTCCGGACTAGCGGGGAGCTCCTACAATGAGCAGTTCTTC.

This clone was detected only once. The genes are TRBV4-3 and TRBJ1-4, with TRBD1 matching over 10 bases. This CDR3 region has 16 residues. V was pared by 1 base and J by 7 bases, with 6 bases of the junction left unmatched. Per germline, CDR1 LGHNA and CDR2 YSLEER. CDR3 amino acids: CASSQGTGGSSEKLFF. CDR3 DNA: TGCGCCAGCAGCCAAGGGACAGGGGGATCGAGTGAAAAACTGTTTTTT.

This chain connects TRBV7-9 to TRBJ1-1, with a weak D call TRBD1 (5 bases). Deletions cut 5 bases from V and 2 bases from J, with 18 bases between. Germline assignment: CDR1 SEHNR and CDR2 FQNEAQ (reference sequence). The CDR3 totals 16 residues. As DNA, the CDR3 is TGTGCCAGCAGCACTCTCAGGGAAGGGCTAAACACTGAAGCTTTCTTT. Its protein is CASSTLREGLNTEAFF. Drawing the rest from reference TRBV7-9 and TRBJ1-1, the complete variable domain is DTGVSQNPRHKITKRGQNVTFRCDPISEHNRLYWYRQTLGQGPEFLTYFQNEAQLEKSRLLSDRFSAERPKGSFSTLEIQRTEQGDSAMYLCASSTLREGLNTEAFFGQGTRLTVV.

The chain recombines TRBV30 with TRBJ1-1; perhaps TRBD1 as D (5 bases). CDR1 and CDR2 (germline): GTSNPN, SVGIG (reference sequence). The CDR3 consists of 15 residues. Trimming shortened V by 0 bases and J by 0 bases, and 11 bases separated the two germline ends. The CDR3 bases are TGTGCCTGGAGTGTCACAGGCTCGATGAACACTGAAGCTTTCTTT. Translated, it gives CAWSVTGSMNTEAFF.

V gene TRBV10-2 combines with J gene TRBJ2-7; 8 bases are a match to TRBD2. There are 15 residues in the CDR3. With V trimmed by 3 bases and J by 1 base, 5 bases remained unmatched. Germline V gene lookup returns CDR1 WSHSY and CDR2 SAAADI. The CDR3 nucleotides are TGCGCCAGCAGTGACATCCGGGGGGGTTCCTACGAGCAGTACTTC. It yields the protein CASSDIRGGSYEQYF.